The 6 T cell receptor beta chains below all came from one sample that was sequenced in a study of T cells after yellow fever vaccination. MiXCR, applied by TCRdb to the 5' RACE reads, yields one record per CDR3 protein. The sample lists roughly 500,000 distinct CDR3 sequences, roughly 19% occurring once. The sequencing here drew on PBMCs, taken 15 days after the yellow fever booster vaccination. These receptor sequences come from a young man who received the YFV17D yellow fever vaccine.

V usage is TRBV18 and J usage is TRBJ2-2; the D gene is possibly TRBD2 (5 bases). This CDR3 contains 16 residues. The V gene lost 0 bases and the J gene lost 3 bases, with 11 bases spanning the gap. In germline, CDR1 is KGHSH, CDR2 LQKENI. The CDR3 DNA follows: TGTGCCAGCTCACCACCGGCGAGCGGTTACACCGGGGAGCTGTTTTTT. Amino acid sequence: CASSPPASGYTGELFF.

The rearrangement links TRBV24-1 to TRBJ2-7; maybe TRBD1 (5 bases). This CDR3 has 15 residues. From germline, CDR1 is KGHDR and CDR2 SFDVKD. Trimming left V 1 base short and J 2 bases short, with 11 bases between. The CDR3 DNA sequence: TGTGCCACCAGTGATTTAAGGCAGGGCGCCTACGAGCAGTACTTC. Translated, it gives CATSDLRQGAYEQYF.

The genes are TRBV7-6 and TRBJ2-5; D unclear. Deletions cut 1 base from V and 2 bases from J, with 14 bases between. Germline V gene lookup returns CDR1 SGHVS and CDR2 FNYEAQ. The CDR3 runs to 16 residues. CDR3: CASSLEWRGRQETQYF. The CDR3 coding sequence is TGTGCCAGCAGCTTAGAATGGCGTGGACGACAAGAGACCCAGTACTTC.

The genes are TRBV16 and TRBJ2-7; the D gene is possibly TRBD1 (5 bases). The V gene's germline CDR1 is KGHSY and CDR2 FQNENV. Trimming removed 5 bases at V and 6 bases at J, with 14 bases between. The CDR3 runs to 13 residues. The CDR3 sequence is CASSEFRVAEQYF. CDR3 nucleotide sequence: TGTGCCAGCAGCGAATTCAGGGTAGCCGAGCAGTACTTC.

This clonotype showed up just a few times. The chain employs TRBV4-3 and TRBJ2-3; no definite D call. The CDR3 is made up of 17 amino acids. V lost 0 bases to trimming and J lost 0 bases, with 13 bases between them. In germline, CDR1 is LGHNA, CDR2 YSLEER. CDR3 amino acids: CASSQDLGRFSTDTQYF. CDR3 nucleotides: TGCGCCAGCAGCCAAGATCTTGGGCGGTTTAGCACAGATACGCAGTATTTT.

The chain recombines TRBV29-1 with TRBJ2-5, with 7 bases identical to TRBD1. Losses at the gene ends were 3 bases for V and 5 bases for J; bases not matched to a gene: 3. Germline values: CDR1 SQVTM, CDR2 ANQGSEA. The CDR3 runs 12 residues. CDR3 sequence: CSVEKTGETQYF. CDR3 DNA: TGCAGCGTTGAGAAGACAGGGGAGACCCAGTACTTC.